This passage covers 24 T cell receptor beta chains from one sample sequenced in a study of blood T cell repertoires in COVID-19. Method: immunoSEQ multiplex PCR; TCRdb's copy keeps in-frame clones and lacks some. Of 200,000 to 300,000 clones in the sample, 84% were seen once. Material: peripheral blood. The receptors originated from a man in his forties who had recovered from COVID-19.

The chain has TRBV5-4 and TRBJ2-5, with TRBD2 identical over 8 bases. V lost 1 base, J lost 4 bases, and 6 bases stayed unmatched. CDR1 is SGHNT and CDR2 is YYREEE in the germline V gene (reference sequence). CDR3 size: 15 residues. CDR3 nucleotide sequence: TGTGCCAGCAGCTTGCGGGGGGGCCTGGTAGAGACCCAGTACTTC. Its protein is CASSLRGGLVETQYF.

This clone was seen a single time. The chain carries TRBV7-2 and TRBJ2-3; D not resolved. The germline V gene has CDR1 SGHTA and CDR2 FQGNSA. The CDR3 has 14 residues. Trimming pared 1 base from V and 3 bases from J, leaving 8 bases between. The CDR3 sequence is CASSLGRSTDTQYF. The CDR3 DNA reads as TGTGCCAGCAGCTTAGGGCGGTCTACAGATACGCAGTATTTT.

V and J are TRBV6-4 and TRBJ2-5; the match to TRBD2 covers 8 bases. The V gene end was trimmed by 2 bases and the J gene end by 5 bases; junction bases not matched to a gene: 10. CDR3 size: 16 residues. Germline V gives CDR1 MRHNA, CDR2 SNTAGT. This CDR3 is CASSDGSGGPRETQYF. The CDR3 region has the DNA TGTGCCAGCAGTGACGGGTCGGGGGGGCCCCGGGAGACCCAGTACTTC.

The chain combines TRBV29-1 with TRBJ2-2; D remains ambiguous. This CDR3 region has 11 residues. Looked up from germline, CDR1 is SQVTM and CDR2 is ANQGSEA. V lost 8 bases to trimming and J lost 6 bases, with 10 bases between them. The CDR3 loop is CSCGGSGELFF. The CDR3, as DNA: TGCAGCTGCGGCGGTTCCGGGGAGCTGTTTTTT.

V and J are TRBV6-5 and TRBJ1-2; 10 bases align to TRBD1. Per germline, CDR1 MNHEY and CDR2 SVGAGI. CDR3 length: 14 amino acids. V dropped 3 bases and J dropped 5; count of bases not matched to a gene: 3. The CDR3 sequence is CASSYMGQGYGYTF. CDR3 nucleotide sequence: TGTGCCAGCAGTTATATGGGACAGGGGTATGGCTACACCTTC.

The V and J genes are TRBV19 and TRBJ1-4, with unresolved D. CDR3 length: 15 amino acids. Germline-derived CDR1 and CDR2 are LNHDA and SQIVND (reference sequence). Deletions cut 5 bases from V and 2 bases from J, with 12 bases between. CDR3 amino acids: CASSPLWATNEKLFF. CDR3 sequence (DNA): TGTGCCAGTAGTCCCCTTTGGGCGACTAATGAAAAACTGTTTTTT.

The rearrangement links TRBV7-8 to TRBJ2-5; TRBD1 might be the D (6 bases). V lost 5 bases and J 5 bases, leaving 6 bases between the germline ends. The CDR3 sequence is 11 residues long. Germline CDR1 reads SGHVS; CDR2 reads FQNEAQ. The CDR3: CASSRGETQYF. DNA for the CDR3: TGTGCCAGCAGCAGGGGGGAGACCCAGTACTTC.

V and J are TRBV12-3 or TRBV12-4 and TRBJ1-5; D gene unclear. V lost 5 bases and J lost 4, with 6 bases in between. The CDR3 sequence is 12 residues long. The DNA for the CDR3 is TGTGCCAGCAGTACACAGAATCAGCCCCAGCATTTT. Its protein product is CASSTQNQPQHF.

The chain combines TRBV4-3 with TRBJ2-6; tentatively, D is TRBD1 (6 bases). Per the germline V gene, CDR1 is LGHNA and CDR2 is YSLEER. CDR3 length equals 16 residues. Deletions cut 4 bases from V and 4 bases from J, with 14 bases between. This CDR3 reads CASSPARGSGANVLTF. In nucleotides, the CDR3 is TGCGCCAGCAGCCCTGCCAGGGGATCAGGGGCCAACGTCCTGACTTTC.

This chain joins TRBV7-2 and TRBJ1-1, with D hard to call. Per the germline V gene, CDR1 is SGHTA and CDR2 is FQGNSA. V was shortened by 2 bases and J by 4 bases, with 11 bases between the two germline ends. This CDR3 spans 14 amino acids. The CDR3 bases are TGTGCCAGCAGCTTACGGTGGGCCCCCACTGAAGCTTTCTTT. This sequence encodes CASSLRWAPTEAFF.

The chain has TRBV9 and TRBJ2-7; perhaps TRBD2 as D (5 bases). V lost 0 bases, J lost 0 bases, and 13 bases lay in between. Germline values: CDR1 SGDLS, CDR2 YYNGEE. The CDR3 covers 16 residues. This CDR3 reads CASSVGDGVISYEQYF. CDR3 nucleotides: TGTGCCAGCAGCGTAGGTGACGGGGTAATCTCCTACGAGCAGTACTTC.

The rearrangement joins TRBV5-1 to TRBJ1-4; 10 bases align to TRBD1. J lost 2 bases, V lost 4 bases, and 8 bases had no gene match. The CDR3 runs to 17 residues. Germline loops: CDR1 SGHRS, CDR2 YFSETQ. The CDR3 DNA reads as TGCGCCAGCAGCAGTGGACAGGGGGGAACGACTAATGAAAAACTGTTTTTT. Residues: CASSSGQGGTTNEKLFF.

This chain's CDR3 is CSARRTDEQYF. Here the CDR3 DNA reads TGCAGTGCTAGAAGAACGGACGAGCAGTACTTC. V and J are TRBV20-1 and TRBJ2-7; D is unclear. Trimming took 2 bases from V and 5 from J, leaving 7 bases between them. The germline V gene has CDR1 DFQATT and CDR2 SNEGSKA (reference sequence). CDR3 length equals 11 residues.

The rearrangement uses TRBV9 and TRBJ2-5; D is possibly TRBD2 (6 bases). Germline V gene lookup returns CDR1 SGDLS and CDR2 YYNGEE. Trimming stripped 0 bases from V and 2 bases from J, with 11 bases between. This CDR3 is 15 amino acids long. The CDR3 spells CASSVALGLQETQYF. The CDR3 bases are TGTGCCAGCAGCGTAGCTCTAGGACTACAAGAGACCCAGTACTTC.

The CDR3 coding sequence is TGTGCCAGCAGTATCCCCTCGATAGGGGGAGTGTATGGCTACACCTTC. Translation gives CASSIPSIGGVYGYTF. This sequence joins TRBV28 and TRBJ1-2, with a tentative D call TRBD1 (6 bases). Germline CDR1 reads MDHEN; CDR2 reads SYDVKM. CDR3 length: 16 residues. V shed 5 bases and J shed 5 bases, with 21 bases lying between them.

The CDR3 sequence: CASSQDTIAQNTQYF. As DNA, the CDR3 is TGCGCCAGCAGCCAAGATACGATAGCGCAGAATACGCAGTATTTT. The chain is built from TRBV4-3 and TRBJ2-3; D possibly corresponds to TRBD2 (5 bases). In germline, CDR1 is LGHNA, CDR2 YSLEER. Trimming took off 0 bases at V and 7 bases at J, with 14 bases between the two ends. The CDR3 consists of 15 residues.

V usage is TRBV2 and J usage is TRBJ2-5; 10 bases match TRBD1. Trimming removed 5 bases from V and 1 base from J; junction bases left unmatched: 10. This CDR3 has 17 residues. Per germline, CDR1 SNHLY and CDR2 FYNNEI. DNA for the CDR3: TGTGCCAGCAGTCCAAGACAGGGGGCAATCCGCCAAGAGACCCAGTACTTC. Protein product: CASSPRQGAIRQETQYF.

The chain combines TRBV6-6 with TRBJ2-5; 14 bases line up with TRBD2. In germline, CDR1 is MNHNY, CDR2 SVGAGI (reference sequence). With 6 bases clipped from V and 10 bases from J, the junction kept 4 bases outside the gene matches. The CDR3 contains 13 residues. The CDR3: CASSGLAGGVQYF. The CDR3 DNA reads TGTGCCAGCAGCGGACTAGCGGGGGGTGTCCAGTACTTC.

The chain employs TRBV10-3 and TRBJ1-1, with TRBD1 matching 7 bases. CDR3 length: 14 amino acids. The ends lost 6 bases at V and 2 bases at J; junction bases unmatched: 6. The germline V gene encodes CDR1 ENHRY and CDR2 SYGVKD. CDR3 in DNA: TGTGCCATCAGGACAGGGCTTTTAAACACTGAAGCTTTCTTT. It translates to CAIRTGLLNTEAFF.

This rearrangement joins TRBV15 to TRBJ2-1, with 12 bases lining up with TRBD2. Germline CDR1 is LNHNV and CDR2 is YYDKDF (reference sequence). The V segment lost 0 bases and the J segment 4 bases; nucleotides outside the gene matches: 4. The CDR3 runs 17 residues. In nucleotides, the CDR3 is TGTGCCACCAGCAGAGATCCCGGGACTAGCGGGTACAATGAGCAGTTCTTC. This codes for CATSRDPGTSGYNEQFF. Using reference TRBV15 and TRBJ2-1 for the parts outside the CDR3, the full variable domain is DAMVIQNPRYQVTQFGKPVTLSCSQTLNHNVMYWYQQKSSQAPKLLFHYYDKDFNNEADTPDNFQSRRPNTSFCFLDIRSPGLGDTAMYLCATSRDPGTSGYNEQFFGPGTRLTVL.

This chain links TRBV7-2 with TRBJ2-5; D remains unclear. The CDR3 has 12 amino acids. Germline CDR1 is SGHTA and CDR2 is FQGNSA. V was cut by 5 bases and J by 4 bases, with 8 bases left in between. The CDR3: CASSPAGETQYF. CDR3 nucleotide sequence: TGTGCCAGCAGCCCTGCCGGAGAGACCCAGTACTTC.

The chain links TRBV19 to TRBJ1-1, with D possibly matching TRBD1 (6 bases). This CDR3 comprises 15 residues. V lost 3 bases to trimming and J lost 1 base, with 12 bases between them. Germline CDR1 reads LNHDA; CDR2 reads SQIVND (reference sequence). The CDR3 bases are TGTGCCAGTAGTATCACAGGGTGGGGGAACACTGAAGCTTTCTTT. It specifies CASSITGWGNTEAFF.

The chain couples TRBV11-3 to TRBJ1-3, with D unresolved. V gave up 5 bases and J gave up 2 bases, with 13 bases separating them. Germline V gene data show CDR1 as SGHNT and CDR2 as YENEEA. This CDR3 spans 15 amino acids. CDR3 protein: CASSPFGRAGNTIYF. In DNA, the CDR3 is TGTGCCAGCAGCCCGTTTGGGAGAGCTGGAAACACCATATATTTT. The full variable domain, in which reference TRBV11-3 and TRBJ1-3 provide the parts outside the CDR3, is EAGVVQSPRYKIIEKKQPVAFWCNPISGHNTLYWYLQNLGQGPELLIRYENEEAVDDSQLPKDRFSAERLKGVDSTLKIQPAELGDSAVYLCASSPFGRAGNTIYFGEGSWLTVV.

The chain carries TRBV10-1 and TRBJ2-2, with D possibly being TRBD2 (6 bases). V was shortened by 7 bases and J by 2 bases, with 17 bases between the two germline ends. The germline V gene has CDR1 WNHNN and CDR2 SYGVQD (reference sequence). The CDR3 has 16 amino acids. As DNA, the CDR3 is TGCGCCAGCATCCGGGAGAGGGTGAAAAACACCGGGGAGCTGTTTTTT. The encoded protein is CASIRERVKNTGELFF.